These 22 T cell receptor beta chains came from one sample sequenced in a study of OX40 agonist ivuxolimab in advanced cancers. Sequenced by immunoSEQ multiplex PCR; TCRdb stores in-frame clones only, minus some. The sample lists some 50,000 clones, about 88% occurring once. Sequencing was performed on CD4+ or CD8+ T cells sorted from blood, taken in a trial of the OX40 agonist ivuxolimab. These receptors originate from an adult with an advanced solid tumor such as melanoma, head and neck, liver or kidney cancer.

This clone was observed a single time. V usage is TRBV6-6 and J usage is TRBJ1-3; the D is unclear. The CDR3 consists of 15 residues. Germline CDR1 MNHNY, CDR2 SVGAGI (reference sequence). V was trimmed by 0 bases and J by 0 bases, leaving 6 bases between them. CDR3 sequence reads: CASSYSRFSGNTIYF. In nucleotides, the CDR3 is TGTGCCAGCAGTTACTCGAGATTCTCTGGAAACACCATATATTTT.

The V call is TRBV19, the J call TRBJ2-1, with D possibly TRBD2 on 6 matching bases. The CDR3 extends over 16 amino acids. Deletions cut 4 bases from V and 0 bases from J, with 13 bases between. Looked up from germline, CDR1 is LNHDA and CDR2 is SQIVND (reference sequence). The CDR3 DNA follows: TGTGCCAGTAGTAGGGACTTTAGGAGCTCCTACAATGAGCAGTTCTTC. It translates to CASSRDFRSSYNEQFF.

J is TRBJ2-3 and V is TRBV5-1, with D tentatively TRBD2 (6 bases). The CDR3 is made up of 16 amino acids. Trimming pared 0 bases from V and 1 base from J, leaving 12 bases between. CDR1 and CDR2 (germline): SGHRS, YFSETQ. Here the CDR3 reads CASSLGRERGTDTQYF. The CDR3 nucleotides read TGCGCCAGCAGCTTGGGGAGGGAGAGGGGCACAGATACGCAGTATTTT.

This chain uses TRBV2 with TRBJ1-5; TRBD1 is a possible D gene (5 bases). The germline V gene encodes CDR1 SNHLY and CDR2 FYNNEI. Trimming cost V 6 bases and J 3 bases, with 21 bases left between them. The CDR3 has 17 amino acids. In DNA, the CDR3 is TGTGCCAGCAGACCCGGGCAACATCGGGGGATCAATCAGCCCCAGCATTTT. Protein: CASRPGQHRGINQPQHF.

The chain is built from TRBV6-1 and TRBJ1-3; weak D call: TRBD1 (6 bases). V lost 2 bases and J 0 bases, leaving 8 bases between the germline ends. There are 15 residues in the CDR3. Germline loops: CDR1 MNHNS, CDR2 SASEGT. CDR3 protein: CASSERGGSGNTIYF. The CDR3 bases are TGTGCCAGCAGTGAAAGAGGGGGCTCTGGAAACACCATATATTTT.

This clone was counted once. J is TRBJ2-2 and V is TRBV18, with 8 bases matching TRBD2. Germline lookup yields CDR1 KGHSH and CDR2 LQKENI. This CDR3 contains 16 residues. Trimming removed 2 bases from V and 1 base from J; junction bases left unmatched: 3. CDR3 in amino acids: CASSPFTSGNTGELFF. The CDR3 nucleotides read TGTGCCAGCTCACCATTTACTAGCGGGAACACCGGGGAGCTGTTTTTT. Using reference TRBV18 and TRBJ2-2 for the parts outside the CDR3, the full variable domain is NAGVMQNPRHLVRRRGQEARLRCSPMKGHSHVYWYRQLPEEGLKFMVYLQKENIIDESGMPKERFSAEFPKEGPSILRIQQVVRGDSAAYFCASSPFTSGNTGELFFGEGSRLTVL.

The J gene is TRBJ1-4, the V gene TRBV6-6; the D gene is possibly TRBD1 (5 bases). V lost 2 bases and J lost 11, with 12 bases in between. The CDR3 consists of 13 residues. Germline V gene sequence: CDR1 MNHNY, CDR2 SVGAGI (reference sequence). CDR3 amino acids: CASSYEAGYKLFF. Here the CDR3 DNA reads TGTGCCAGCAGTTACGAGGCAGGGTACAAACTGTTTTTT.

This clone was seen only once. The chain recombines TRBV30 with TRBJ2-2; either TRBD1 or TRBD2 may fit D (5 bases each). Germline assignment: CDR1 GTSNPN and CDR2 SVGIG (reference sequence). The CDR3 totals 13 residues. Trimming pared 0 bases from V and 7 bases from J, leaving 9 bases between. CDR3 nucleotide sequence: TGTGCCTGGAGTGTAGAGGGACGCGGGGAGCTGTTTTTT. Its protein product is CAWSVEGRGELFF.

The genes are TRBV6-4 and TRBJ1-2; D might be TRBD1 (5 bases). V lost 3 bases and J 4 bases, leaving 18 bases between the germline ends. CDR1 and CDR2 (germline): MRHNA, SNTAGT. This CDR3 region has 16 residues. CDR3 DNA: TGTGCCAGCAGTGAAATGGAGGGGATTCCTTTCTATGGCTACACCTTC. Translation gives CASSEMEGIPFYGYTF.

The chain carries TRBV2 and TRBJ1-3, with TRBD1 identical over 9 bases. CDR1 and CDR2 (germline): SNHLY, FYNNEI. Unmatched junction bases numbered 3, after V lost 6 bases and J lost 0 bases. The length of the CDR3 is 15 residues. In DNA, the CDR3 is TGTGCCAGCAGGGGGACAGGGTACTCTGGAAACACCATATATTTT. Translation: CASRGTGYSGNTIYF.

The chain is built from TRBV7-9 and TRBJ1-5; no definite D call. Trimming pared 1 base from V and 3 bases from J, leaving 10 bases between. Germline CDR1 reads SEHNR; CDR2 reads FQNEAQ (reference sequence). This CDR3 is 15 amino acids long. This CDR3 is CASSLGGFFNQPQHF. CDR3 in DNA: TGTGCCAGCAGCTTAGGAGGGTTTTTCAATCAGCCCCAGCATTTT. Looking up the rest from reference TRBV7-9 and TRBJ1-5 gives the full variable domain: DTGVSQNPRHKITKRGQNVTFRCDPISEHNRLYWYRQTLGQGPEFLTYFQNEAQLEKSRLLSDRFSAERPKGSFSTLEIQRTEQGDSAMYLCASSLGGFFNQPQHFGDGTRLSIL.

This chain joins TRBV6-1 and TRBJ2-3; 7 nucleotides agree with TRBD2. The length of the CDR3 is 16 residues. The germline V gene has CDR1 MNHNS and CDR2 SASEGT. Losses at the gene ends were 4 bases for V and 2 bases for J; bases not matched to a gene: 9. CDR3 amino acids: CASSGLAGKLTDTQYF. The CDR3 DNA follows: TGTGCCAGCAGTGGACTAGCTGGGAAACTCACAGATACGCAGTATTTT.

The CDR3 nucleotides read TGTGCCAGCTCACCGTCAGGGGGCGCGGACGAGCAGTACTTC. It translates to CASSPSGGADEQYF. The chain combines TRBV18 with TRBJ2-7; 8 nucleotides align to TRBD1. The CDR3 runs to 14 residues. Germline lookup yields CDR1 KGHSH and CDR2 LQKENI. Trimming cost V 3 bases and J 5 bases; bases outside gene matches: 6.

CDR3 sequence: CASSVGGKMHYGYTF. For the CDR3, the DNA is TGTGCCAGCAGCGTAGGGGGGAAAATGCACTATGGCTACACCTTC. The V call is TRBV9, the J call TRBJ1-2, with a tentative D call TRBD1 (5 bases). Trimming pared 0 bases from V and 3 bases from J, leaving 12 bases between. Germline CDR1 and CDR2: SGDLS and YYNGEE. CDR3 size: 15 residues.

The chain couples TRBV7-9 to TRBJ2-7; D perhaps matches TRBD1 (5 bases). V lost 2 bases and J 4 bases, leaving 9 bases between the germline ends. CDR3 length equals 13 residues. Germline CDR1 reads SEHNR; CDR2 reads FQNEAQ (reference sequence). CDR3 nucleotide sequence: TGTGCCAGCAGCTTACCCACAGGTTACGAGCAGTACTTC. It translates to CASSLPTGYEQYF.

This clone has only a few counts. The rearrangement links TRBV6-5 to TRBJ1-2, with D unclear. V was pared by 3 bases and J by 2 bases, with 4 bases between. The CDR3 runs to 12 residues. Germline V gene data show CDR1 as MNHEY and CDR2 as SVGAGI. Written as DNA, the CDR3 is TGTGCCAGCAGTTATGCCAACTATGGCTACACCTTC. Residues: CASSYANYGYTF.

The rearrangement uses TRBV30 and TRBJ1-6, with D unclear. Trimming took 5 bases from V and 1 from J, leaving 12 bases between them. The CDR3 extends over 15 amino acids. Germline V gives CDR1 GTSNPN, CDR2 SVGIG (reference sequence). CDR3 sequence reads: CAWSGESSYNSPLHF. CDR3 bases: TGTGCCTGGTCCGGGGAATCGTCCTATAATTCACCCCTCCACTTT.

The chain is built from TRBV11-2 and TRBJ2-1, with 7 bases lining up with TRBD1. The CDR3 loop spans 15 amino acids. Germline CDR1 SGHAT, CDR2 FQNNGV. V was clipped by 2 bases and J by 4 bases; unmatched bases: 5. CDR3 sequence reads: CASSLWQGDYNEQFF. CDR3 in DNA: TGTGCCAGCAGCTTATGGCAGGGGGATTACAATGAGCAGTTCTTC.

This chain uses TRBV28 with TRBJ2-2; possible D gene TRBD1, 7 bases. This CDR3 is built from 15 residues. The V end lost 5 bases, the J end lost 3 bases, and 13 bases lay between the germline ends. CDR1 is MDHEN, CDR2 SYDVKM, per germline. CDR3 DNA: TGTGCCAGCAGTCCAGGGGGGTTTGACACCGGGGAGCTGTTTTTT. It codes for CASSPGGFDTGELFF.

This clone was found a few times. The chain joins TRBV19 to TRBJ1-2; 8 positions agree with TRBD1. The junction had 7 bases not matched to a gene; V was cut back by 4 bases and J by 6 bases. This CDR3 has 14 amino acids. Germline CDR1 LNHDA, CDR2 SQIVND (reference sequence). CDR3 bases: TGTGCCAGTAGTAAGGGCAGGGGGCTCGATGGCTACACCTTC. It codes for CASSKGRGLDGYTF. The full variable domain, completed using reference TRBV19 and TRBJ1-2, is DGGITQSPKYLFRKEGQNVTLSCEQNLNHDAMYWYRQDPGQGLRLIYYSQIVNDFQKGDIAEGYSVSREKKESFPLTVTSAQKNPTAFYLCASSKGRGLDGYTFGSGTRLTVV.

The chain's CDR3 is CASPSVTSGANVLTF. The CDR3 nucleotides are TGTGCCAGCCCGTCTGTTACTTCTGGGGCCAACGTCCTGACTTTC. The chain has TRBV27 and TRBJ2-6, with D unresolved. Looked up from germline, CDR1 is MNHEY and CDR2 is SMNVEV (reference sequence). V lost 8 bases and J 1 base, leaving 12 bases between the germline ends. The CDR3 consists of 15 residues.

This clone has only a few counts. The chain links TRBV30 to TRBJ1-2, with 7 bases identical to TRBD1. The length of the CDR3 is 15 residues. The germline V gene has CDR1 GTSNPN and CDR2 SVGIG (reference sequence). V shed 0 bases and J 2 bases; nucleotides not matched to a gene: 6. The CDR3 loop is CAWSVGLQGNYGYTF. The CDR3 bases are TGTGCCTGGAGTGTAGGTTTACAGGGGAACTATGGCTACACCTTC.